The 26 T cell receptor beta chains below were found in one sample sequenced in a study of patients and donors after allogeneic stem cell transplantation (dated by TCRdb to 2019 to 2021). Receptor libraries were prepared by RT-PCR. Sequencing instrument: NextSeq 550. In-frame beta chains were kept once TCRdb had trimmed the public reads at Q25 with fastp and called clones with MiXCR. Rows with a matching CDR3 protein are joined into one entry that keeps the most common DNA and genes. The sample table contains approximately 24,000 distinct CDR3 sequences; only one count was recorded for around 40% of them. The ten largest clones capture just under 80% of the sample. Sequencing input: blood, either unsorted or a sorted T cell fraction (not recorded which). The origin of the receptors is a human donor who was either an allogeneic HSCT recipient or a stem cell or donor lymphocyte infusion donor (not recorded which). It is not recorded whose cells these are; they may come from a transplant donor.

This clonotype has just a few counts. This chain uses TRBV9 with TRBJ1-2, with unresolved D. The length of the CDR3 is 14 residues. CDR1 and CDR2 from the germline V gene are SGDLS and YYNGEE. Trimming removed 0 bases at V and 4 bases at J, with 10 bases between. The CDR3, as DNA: TGTGCCAGCAGCGTAGCGGAGGGAGGCTATGGCTACACCTTC. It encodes CASSVAEGGYGYTF.

CDR3 sequence reads: CSARDGTDTQYF. For the CDR3, the DNA is TGCAGTGCTAGAGATGGAACAGATACGCAGTATTTT. V gene TRBV20-1 combines with J gene TRBJ2-3; D call uncertain. Germline CDR1 DFQATT, CDR2 SNEGSKA (reference sequence). V was pared by 0 bases and J by 3 bases, with 4 bases between. The CDR3 is 12 residues long.

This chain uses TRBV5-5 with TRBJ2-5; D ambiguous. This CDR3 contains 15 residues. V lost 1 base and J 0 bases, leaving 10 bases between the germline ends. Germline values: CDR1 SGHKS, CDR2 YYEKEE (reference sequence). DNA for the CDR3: TGTGCCAGCAGCTTGATTGTGGGGTACCAAGAGACCCAGTACTTC. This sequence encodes CASSLIVGYQETQYF.

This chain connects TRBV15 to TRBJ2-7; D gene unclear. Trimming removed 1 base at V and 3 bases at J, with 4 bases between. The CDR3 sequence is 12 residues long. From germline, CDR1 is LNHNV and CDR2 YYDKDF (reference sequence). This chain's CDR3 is CATSRGSYEQYF. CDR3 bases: TGTGCCACCAGCAGAGGTAGCTACGAGCAGTACTTC.

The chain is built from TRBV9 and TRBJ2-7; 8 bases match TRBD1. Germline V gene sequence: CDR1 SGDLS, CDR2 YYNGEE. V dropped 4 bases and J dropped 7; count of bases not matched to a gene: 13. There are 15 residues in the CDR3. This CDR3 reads CASSPDRALPGEQYF. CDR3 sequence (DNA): TGTGCCAGCAGCCCGGACAGGGCTCTACCGGGGGAGCAGTACTTC.

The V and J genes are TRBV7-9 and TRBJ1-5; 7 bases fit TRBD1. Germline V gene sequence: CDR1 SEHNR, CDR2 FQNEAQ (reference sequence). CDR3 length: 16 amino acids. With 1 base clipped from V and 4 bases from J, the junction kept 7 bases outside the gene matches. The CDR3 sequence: CASSLDLRDRNQPQHF. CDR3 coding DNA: TGTGCCAGCAGCTTAGATTTGCGGGACAGAAATCAGCCCCAGCATTTT.

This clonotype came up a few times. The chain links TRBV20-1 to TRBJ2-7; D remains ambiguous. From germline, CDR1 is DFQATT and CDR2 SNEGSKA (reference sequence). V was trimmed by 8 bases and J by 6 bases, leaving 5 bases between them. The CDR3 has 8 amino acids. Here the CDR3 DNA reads TGCAGTCCCGGCGAGCAGTACTTC. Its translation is CSPGEQYF.

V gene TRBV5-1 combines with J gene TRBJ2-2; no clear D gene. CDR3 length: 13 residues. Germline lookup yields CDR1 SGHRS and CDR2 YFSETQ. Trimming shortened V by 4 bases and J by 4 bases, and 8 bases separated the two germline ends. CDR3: CASSLPATGELFF. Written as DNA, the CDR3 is TGCGCCAGCAGCCTGCCGGCCACCGGGGAGCTGTTTTTT.

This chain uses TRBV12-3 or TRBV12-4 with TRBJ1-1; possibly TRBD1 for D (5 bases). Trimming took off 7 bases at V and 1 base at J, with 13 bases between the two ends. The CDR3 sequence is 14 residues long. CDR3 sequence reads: CASTWGGWNTEAFF. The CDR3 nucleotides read TGTGCCAGCACTTGGGGGGGATGGAACACTGAAGCTTTCTTT.

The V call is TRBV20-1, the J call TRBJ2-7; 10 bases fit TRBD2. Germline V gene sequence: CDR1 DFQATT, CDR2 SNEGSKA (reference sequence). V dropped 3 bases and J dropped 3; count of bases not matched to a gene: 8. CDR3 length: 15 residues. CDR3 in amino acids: CSASGLAGAFYEQYF. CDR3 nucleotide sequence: TGCAGTGCTAGTGGGCTAGCGGGGGCCTTCTACGAGCAGTACTTC.

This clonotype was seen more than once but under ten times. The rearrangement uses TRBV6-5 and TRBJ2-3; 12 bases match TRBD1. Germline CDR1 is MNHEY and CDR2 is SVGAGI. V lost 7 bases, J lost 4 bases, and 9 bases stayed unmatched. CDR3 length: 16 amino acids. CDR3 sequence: CASTPPGQGASDTQYF. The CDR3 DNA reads TGTGCCAGCACCCCACCGGGACAGGGGGCATCAGATACGCAGTATTTT.

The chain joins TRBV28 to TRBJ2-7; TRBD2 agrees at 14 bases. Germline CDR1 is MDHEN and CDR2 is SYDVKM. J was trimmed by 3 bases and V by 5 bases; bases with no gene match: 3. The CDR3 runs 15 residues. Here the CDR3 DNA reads TGTGCCAGCAGTCGGGGACTAGCGGGAGTCTACGAGCAGTACTTC. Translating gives CASSRGLAGVYEQYF.

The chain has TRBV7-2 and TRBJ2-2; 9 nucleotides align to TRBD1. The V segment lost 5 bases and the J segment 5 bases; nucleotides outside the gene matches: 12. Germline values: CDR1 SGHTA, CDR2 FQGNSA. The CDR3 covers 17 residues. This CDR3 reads CASSPDRGTFRTGELFF. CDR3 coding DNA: TGTGCCAGCAGCCCGGACAGGGGAACTTTCAGGACCGGGGAGCTGTTTTTT. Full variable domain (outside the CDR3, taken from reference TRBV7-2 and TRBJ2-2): GAGVSQSPSNKVTEKGKDVELRCDPISGHTALYWYRQSLGQGLEFLIYFQGNSAPDKSGLPSDRFSAERTGGSVSTLTIQRTQQEDSAVYLCASSPDRGTFRTGELFFGEGSRLTVL.

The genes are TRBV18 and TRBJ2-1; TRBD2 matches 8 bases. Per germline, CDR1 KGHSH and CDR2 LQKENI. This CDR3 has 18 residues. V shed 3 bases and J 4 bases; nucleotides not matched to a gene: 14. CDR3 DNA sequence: TGTGCCAGCTCACCGTATCAGGGGAGTAGCGGGGTATACAATGAGCAGTTCTTC. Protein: CASSPYQGSSGVYNEQFF.

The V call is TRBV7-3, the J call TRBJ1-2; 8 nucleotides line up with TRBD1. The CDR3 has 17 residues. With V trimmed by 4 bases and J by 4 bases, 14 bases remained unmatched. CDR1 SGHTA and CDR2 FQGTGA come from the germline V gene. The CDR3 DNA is TGTGCCAGCAGCTGTACCTCCGACCGGGACAGGCTCTATGGCTACACCTTC. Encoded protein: CASSCTSDRDRLYGYTF.

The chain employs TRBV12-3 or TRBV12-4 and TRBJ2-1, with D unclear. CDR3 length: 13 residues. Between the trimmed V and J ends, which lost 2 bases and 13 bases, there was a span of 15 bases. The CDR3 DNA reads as TGTGCCAGCAGTTTATATCCTAGTTCGATACAGTTCTTC. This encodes CASSLYPSSIQFF.

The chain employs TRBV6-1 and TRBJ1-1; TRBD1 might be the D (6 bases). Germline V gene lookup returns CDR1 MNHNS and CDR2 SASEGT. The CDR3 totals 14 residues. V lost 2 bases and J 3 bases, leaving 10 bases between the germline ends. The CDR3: CASSEIPGDTEAFF. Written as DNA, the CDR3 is TGTGCCAGCAGTGAAATCCCAGGGGACACTGAAGCTTTCTTT.

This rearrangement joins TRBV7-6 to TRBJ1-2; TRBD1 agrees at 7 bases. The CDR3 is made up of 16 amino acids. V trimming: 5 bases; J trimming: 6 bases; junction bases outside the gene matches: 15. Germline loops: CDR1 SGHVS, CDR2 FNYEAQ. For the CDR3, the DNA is TGTGCCAGCAGCCCGTCCCACACAGGGGATAGAAATGGCTACACCTTC. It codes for CASSPSHTGDRNGYTF.

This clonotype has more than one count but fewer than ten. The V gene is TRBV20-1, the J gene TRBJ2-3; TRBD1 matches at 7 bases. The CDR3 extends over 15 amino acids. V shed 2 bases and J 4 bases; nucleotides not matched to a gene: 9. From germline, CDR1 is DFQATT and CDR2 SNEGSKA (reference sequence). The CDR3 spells CSARIWTGSPDTQYF. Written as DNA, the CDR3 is TGCAGTGCTAGAATCTGGACAGGCTCGCCAGATACGCAGTATTTT.

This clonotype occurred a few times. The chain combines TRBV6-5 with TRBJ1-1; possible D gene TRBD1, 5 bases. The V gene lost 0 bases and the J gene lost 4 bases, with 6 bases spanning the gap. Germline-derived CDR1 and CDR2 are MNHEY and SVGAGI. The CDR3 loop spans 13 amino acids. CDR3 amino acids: CASSYSGGTEAFF. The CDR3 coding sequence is TGTGCCAGCAGTTACTCTGGGGGCACTGAAGCTTTCTTT.

The CDR3 sequence: CSARDPKSGATEAFF. The CDR3 nucleotides are TGCAGTGCTAGAGATCCCAAATCGGGGGCCACTGAAGCTTTCTTT. The genes are TRBV20-1 and TRBJ1-1; D might be TRBD1 (6 bases). The CDR3 has 15 amino acids. The V and J ends lost 0 bases and 4 bases respectively, with 15 bases between them. Germline V gene data show CDR1 as DFQATT and CDR2 as SNEGSKA (reference sequence).

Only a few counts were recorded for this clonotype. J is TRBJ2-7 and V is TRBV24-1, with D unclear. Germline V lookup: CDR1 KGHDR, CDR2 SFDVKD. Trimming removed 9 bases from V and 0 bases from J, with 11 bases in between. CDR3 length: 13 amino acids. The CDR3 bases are TGTGCCACCCAGCCGGCAAGCTCCTACGAGCAGTACTTC. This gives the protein CATQPASSYEQYF.

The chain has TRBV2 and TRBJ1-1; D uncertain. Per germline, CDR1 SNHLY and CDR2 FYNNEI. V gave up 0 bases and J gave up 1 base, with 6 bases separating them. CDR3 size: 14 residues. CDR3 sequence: CASSEASRNTEAFF. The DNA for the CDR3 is TGTGCCAGCAGTGAAGCGTCTAGGAACACTGAAGCTTTCTTT.

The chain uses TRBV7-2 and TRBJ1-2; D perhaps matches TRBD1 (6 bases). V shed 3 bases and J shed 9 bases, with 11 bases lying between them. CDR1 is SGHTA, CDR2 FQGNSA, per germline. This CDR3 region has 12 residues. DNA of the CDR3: TGTGCCAGCAGCTTCAGGGGAATGAGCTACACCTTC. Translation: CASSFRGMSYTF.

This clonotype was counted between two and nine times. The CDR3 DNA follows: TGCGCCAGCAGCCACCAAGGAACTAATCAGCCCCAGCATTTT. It yields the protein CASSHQGTNQPQHF. J is TRBJ1-5 and V is TRBV4-1, with D uncertain. The CDR3 runs to 14 residues. V shed 3 bases and J shed 4 bases, with 10 bases lying between them. From germline, CDR1 is MGHRA and CDR2 YSYEKL.

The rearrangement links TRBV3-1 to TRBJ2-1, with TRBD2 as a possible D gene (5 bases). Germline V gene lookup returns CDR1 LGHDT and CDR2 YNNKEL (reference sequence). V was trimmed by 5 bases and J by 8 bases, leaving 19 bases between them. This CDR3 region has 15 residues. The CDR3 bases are TGTGCCAGCAGCGGAATCGACTGGGCCGGGGATGAGCAGTTCTTC. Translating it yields CASSGIDWAGDEQFF.